This entry concerns a single T cell receptor beta chain. A single base separates this from a much larger clone, so it may be a read error. The study excluded patients with uncontrolled infection, other autoimmune disease, pregnancy or lactation. The source of the sample is a study of T cells in Graves' hyperthyroidism and ophthalmopathy. From RNA transcripts, TCR beta CDR3 regions were amplified. HTBI primers were used for first-round RT-PCR of the TCR CDR3. TCRdb re-called the multiplex PCR reads with MiXCR, one entry per CDR3 protein. The sample has around 580,000 distinct CDR3 sequences, 16% seen once. Sequenced input: blood. This TCR was recovered from a woman aged 18-29 years with Graves' hyperthyroidism.

DNA of the CDR3: TGTGCCAGCAGCCCCTGGACTAATCAAGAGACCCAGTACTTC. Translating gives CASSPWTNQETQYF. The rearrangement joins TRBV11-1 to TRBJ2-5, with D possibly matching TRBD2 (6 bases). The CDR3 runs 14 residues. Trimming pared 5 bases from V and 2 bases from J, leaving 12 bases between. Germline V gene data show CDR1 as SGHAT and CDR2 as FQDESV (reference sequence).